The clone carrying this TCR beta chain was recorded a few times. Its antigen remains unidentified. These data are taken from a study of T cells in Graves' hyperthyroidism and ophthalmopathy. This CDR3 is 18 amino acids long. Trimming took 8 bases from V and 4 from J; bases not matched to a gene: 21. Germline V CDR1 and CDR2: MDHEN, SYDVKM. TCR beta CDR3 regions were amplified from RNA transcripts. During a first-round RT-PCR of the TCR CDR3, the HTBI primer set was used. TCRdb processed the multiplex PCR reads anew with MiXCR; each CDR3 protein has one entry. The sample lists approximately 370,000 distinct CDR3 sequences; around 14% were seen once. Overall study results and limits: Blood shared most expanded thyroid clonotypes above 0.001.

Sequenced: blood. This clonotype was obtained from a woman in her 30s with Graves' hyperthyroidism. The chain is built from TRBV28 and TRBJ2-3, with 7 nucleotides matching TRBD2. In DNA form, the CDR3 reads TGTGCCAGCGGGGAGGGAGCAGCGGGATATGGTGAGGCAGATACGCAGTATTTT. This gives the protein CASGEGAAGYGEADTQYF.